The T cell receptor beta chain under discussion was sequenced for a study of T cell responses to AZD1222 COVID-19 vaccine (dated by TCRdb to the early 2020s). General notes on the study: AZD1222 recipients given second doses at about 4 weeks or at about 12 weeks were pooled, since spike-specific TCR depth and breadth were not found to differ between the two schedules. TCR sequencing was performed for 230 to 250 trial participants, of whom roughly 200 were given two doses of AZD1222 and around 26 were given two doses of MenACWY control vaccine. Trial participants were enrolled by age into subgroups of 18-55, 56-69 and 70-plus years, and 148, 28 and 57 TCR-sequenced participants, respectively, were included in these subgroups.

This sample's time point label indicates: baseline before first vaccination. The vaccinee samples were drawn from two UK trials, COV001 and COV002, one of which was a single-blind randomized controlled phase 2/3 trial testing AZD1222 (ChAdOx1 nCoV-19) in healthy adults. Trial participant PBMC samples were collected at day 0 and day 28 after the second dose for TCRbeta chain sequencing. The CDR3 regions of human TCRbeta chains were subjected to immunosequencing. The source study handled its data this way. Repertoire TCRs were checked for matches against a reference library of SARS-CoV-2-specific TCRs that had been generated using the MIRA antigen-specificity platform. Breadth meant the fraction of unique TCRs that were SARS-CoV-2-associated, whereas depth meant the fraction of total T cells that were SARS-CoV-2-associated. Using the MIRA data, each spike-specific TCR was mapped to the spike region that the TCR reacts to and placed in a CD4 or CD8 class. Log10-transformed breadth and depth values were compared by one-way ANOVA with Sidak's multiple comparisons tests. TCRdb limited this immuneACCESS table to in-frame rearrangements with V and J called. A share of clones is missing; checked studies link under half to unresolved V genes, and the rest is unexplained. The V and J calls and clone size were taken over from that table, and D and trimming were inferred from the DNA. This sample has tens of thousands of clones in its table, and more than 90% of those were observed once. Approximately 4.2% of the sample is held by the ten biggest clonotypes.

The research as a whole found: A significant rise in spike-specific TCR breadth and depth was observed after two AZD1222 doses relative to day 0 and relative to MenACWY recipients. Conclusions about previously exposed vaccinees are limited, since just 6 or 7 AZD1222 recipients were seropositive for SARS-CoV-2 at baseline. The whole spike protein was spanned by vaccine-associated CD4 TCRs, and dominant responses were seen in regions 160-218 and 743-854. Participants were mostly white British and included more females than males, and it was suggested by the authors that clonal diversity may have been underestimated. Reportedly, almost half of the unique spike-specific TCRs recognized epitopes lying outside the regions that are mutated in the B.1.351 and B.1.1.7 variants. In the small 56-69-year group, the increase in depth fell short of significance, most likely because of low power. No day 14 peak-response samples were available, so repertoires were characterized only after the peak T cell response.

As regards this clone: Its antigen remains undetermined. Within one base of it there is no much larger clone, and no base qualities were kept.

From cysteine to phenylalanine, the CDR3 is 13 amino acids long. Only CDR3 DNA is held: 39 bases, read in frame from base 1. The germline ends are 4 bases apart after V is trimmed by 1 base and J by 1 base. The chain is assembled from TRBV12-3 or TRBV12-4 and TRBJ2-5, with no confidently assigned D gene. The receptor was derived from an adult in good health. This material consisted of peripheral blood, taken on day 0 of AZD1222 vaccination. The CDR3 region has the sequence CASSLGFQETQYF. The DNA reads as follows: TGTGCCAGCAGTTTAGGCTTCCAAGAGACCCAGTACTTC.